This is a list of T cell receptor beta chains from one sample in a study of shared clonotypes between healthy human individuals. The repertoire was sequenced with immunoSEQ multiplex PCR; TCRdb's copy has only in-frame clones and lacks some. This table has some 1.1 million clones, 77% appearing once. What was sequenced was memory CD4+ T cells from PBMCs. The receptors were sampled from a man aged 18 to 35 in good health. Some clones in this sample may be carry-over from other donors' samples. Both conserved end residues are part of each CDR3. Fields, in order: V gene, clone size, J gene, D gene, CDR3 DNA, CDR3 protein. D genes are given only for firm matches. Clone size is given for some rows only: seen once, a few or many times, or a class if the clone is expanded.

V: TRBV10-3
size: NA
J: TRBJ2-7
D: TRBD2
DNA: TGTGCCATCAAGAGGCTAGCGGGAAGGTCCTACGAGCAGTACTTC
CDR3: CAIKRLAGRSYEQYF

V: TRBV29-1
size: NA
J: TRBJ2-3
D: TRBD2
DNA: TGCAGCGTTGAAGATAGTGGGACTAGCGCCACAGATACGCAGTATTTT
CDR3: CSVEDSGTSATDTQYF

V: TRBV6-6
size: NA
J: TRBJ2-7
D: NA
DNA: TGTGCCAGCTTTTCCTCGGGCTACGAGCAGTACTTC
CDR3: CASFSSGYEQYF

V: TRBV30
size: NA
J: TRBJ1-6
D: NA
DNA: TGTGCCTGGAATACAGGTGCCAATTCACCCCTCCACTTT
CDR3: CAWNTGANSPLHF

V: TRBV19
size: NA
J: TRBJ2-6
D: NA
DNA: TGTGCCAGTAGTGTTACAGGCTCTGGGGCCAACGTCCTGACTTTC
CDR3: CASSVTGSGANVLTF

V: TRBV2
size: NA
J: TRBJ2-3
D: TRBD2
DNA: TGTGCCAGCAGTGAAAGAGCGGGAGGTGGAGATACGCAGTATTTT
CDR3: CASSERAGGGDTQYF

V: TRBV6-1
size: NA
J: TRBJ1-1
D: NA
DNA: TGTGCCAGCAGTGAAGTGGGGGGCAGGCCGAACACTGAAGCTTTCTTT
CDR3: CASSEVGGRPNTEAFF

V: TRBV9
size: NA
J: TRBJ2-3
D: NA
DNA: TGTGCCAGCAGCCCGAGGGTGGCCCCAGATACGCAGTATTTT
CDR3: CASSPRVAPDTQYF

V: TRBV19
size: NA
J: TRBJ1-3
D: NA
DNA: TGTGCCAGTAGAGAACGAAACACCATATATTTT
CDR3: CASRERNTIYF

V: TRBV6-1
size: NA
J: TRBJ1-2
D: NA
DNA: TGTGCCAGCAGTGACCGGGGGGCGGTCTATGGCTACACCTTC
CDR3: CASSDRGAVYGYTF

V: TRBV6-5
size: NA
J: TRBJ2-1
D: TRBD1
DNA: TGTGCCAGCAGTTATGAATACCGGGACAGGGGCCATGAGCAGTTCTTC
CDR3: CASSYEYRDRGHEQFF

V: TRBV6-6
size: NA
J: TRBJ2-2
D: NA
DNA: TGTGCCAGCTCCCGGGACACCGGGGAGCTGTTTTTT
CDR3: CASSRDTGELFF

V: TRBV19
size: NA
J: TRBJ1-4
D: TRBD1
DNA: TGTGCCAGTAGTACCGGGGACAGTTATGAAAAACTGTTTTTT
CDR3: CASSTGDSYEKLFF

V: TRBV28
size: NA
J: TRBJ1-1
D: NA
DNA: TGTGCCAGCAGTTTGACAGGTTACACTGAAGCTTTCTTT
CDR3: CASSLTGYTEAFF

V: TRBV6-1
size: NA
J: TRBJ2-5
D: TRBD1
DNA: TGTGCCACCACAGGGGGCGGAGAGACCCAGTACTTC
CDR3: CATTGGGETQYF

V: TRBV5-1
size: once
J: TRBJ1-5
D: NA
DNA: TGCGCCAGCAGCTTGATGCCAGGGGAGCCCCAGCATTTT
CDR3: CASSLMPGEPQHF

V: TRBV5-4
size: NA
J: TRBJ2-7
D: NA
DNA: TGTGCCAGCAGCCCTACAGGGCCTGGAGGATACGAGCAGTACTTC
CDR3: CASSPTGPGGYEQYF

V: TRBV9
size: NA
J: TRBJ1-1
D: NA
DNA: TGTGCCAGCAGCGTACAGGCTGGCACCACTGAAGCTTTCTTT
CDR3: CASSVQAGTTEAFF

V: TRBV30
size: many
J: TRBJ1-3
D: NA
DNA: TGTGCCTGGAGTGCGGACAGACATTCTGGAAACACCATATATTTT
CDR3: CAWSADRHSGNTIYF

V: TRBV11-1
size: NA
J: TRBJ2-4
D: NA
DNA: TGTGCCAGCAGCTTAATCCCAACTGGAAACATTCAGTACTTC
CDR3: CASSLIPTGNIQYF

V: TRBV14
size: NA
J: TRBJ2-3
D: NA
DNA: TGTGCCAGCAGCCAACCCGGGACTAGCACAGATACGCAGTATTTT
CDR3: CASSQPGTSTDTQYF

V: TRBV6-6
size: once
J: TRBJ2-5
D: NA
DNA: TGTGCCAGCAGGCCGGGCTCGGCGCAAGAGACCCAGTACTTC
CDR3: CASRPGSAQETQYF